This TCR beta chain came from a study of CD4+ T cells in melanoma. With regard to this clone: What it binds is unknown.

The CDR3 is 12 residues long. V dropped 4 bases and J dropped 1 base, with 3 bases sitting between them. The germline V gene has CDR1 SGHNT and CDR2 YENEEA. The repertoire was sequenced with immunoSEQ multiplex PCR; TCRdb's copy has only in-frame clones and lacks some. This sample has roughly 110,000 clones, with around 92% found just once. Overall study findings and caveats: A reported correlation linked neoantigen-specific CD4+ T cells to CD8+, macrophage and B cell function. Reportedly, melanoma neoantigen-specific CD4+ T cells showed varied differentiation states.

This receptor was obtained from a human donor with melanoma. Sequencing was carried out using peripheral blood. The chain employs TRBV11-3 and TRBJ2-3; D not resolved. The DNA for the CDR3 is TGTGCCAGCAGCTCTCGCACAGATACGCAGTATTTT. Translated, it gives CASSSRTDTQYF.